This TCR beta chain was retrieved from a study of cytomegalovirus exposure and HLA in healthy donors. Primers: 60 Vbeta forward and 13 Jbeta reverse. Assay used: immunoSEQ multiplex PCR; TCRdb lists only in-frame clones, some missing. Of 30,000 to 40,000 clones in the sample, 60% to 75% were seen once. The TCR comes from a man aged 25 to 40 in good health and CMV-seronegative. Input material: PBMCs.

The CDR3 spells CASSATSGEGTDTQYF. The CDR3 bases are TGTGCCAGCAGTGCGACTAGCGGAGAGGGCACAGATACGCAGTATTTT. The J gene is TRBJ2-3, the V gene TRBV6-1, with 9 bases lining up with TRBD2. The CDR3 spans 16 residues. Germline CDR1 and CDR2: MNHNS and SASEGT. The J segment lost 1 base and the V segment lost 4 bases, leaving 6 bases of the junction unmatched.